The rows below give T cell receptor beta chains drawn from one sample of a study of blood T cell repertoires in COVID-19. Clones were read by immunoSEQ multiplex PCR, and TCRdb kept only the in-frame ones, dropping some. In the table there are over 350,000 clones, approximately 90% of which are singletons. The sequenced sample was PBMCs or T cells enriched from blood (not recorded which). The receptors originated from a woman younger than 30 who had recovered from COVID-19. Both conserved end residues are part of each CDR3. A D gene is named only where the DNA matches it firmly. Expanded clones are given a class, and other clones once, few, many or no size at all.

j_call	d_call	v_call	clone_size	cdr3_aa	cdr3_nt
TRBJ2-6	-	TRBV27	once	CASSLGRRFGSPLVLTF	TGTGCCAGCAGTTTAGGTCGGAGATTCGGCAGCCCCCTCGTCCTGACTTTC
TRBJ1-4	-	TRBV24-1	-	CATSGPEEKLFF	TGTGCCACCAGTGGGCCAGAAGAAAAACTGTTTTTT
TRBJ2-2	-	TRBV15	-	CATSGGWDGELFF	TGTGCCACCAGCGGGGGGTGGGACGGGGAGCTGTTTTTT
TRBJ2-7	TRBD1	TRBV14	-	CASSLSGTAYEQYF	TGTGCCAGCAGCCTCTCCGGGACAGCCTACGAGCAGTACTTC
TRBJ1-4	-	TRBV7-2	-	CASSLRGRNEKLFF	TGTGCCAGCAGCTTGCGAGGAAGAAATGAAAAACTGTTTTTT
TRBJ2-1	-	TRBV30	-	CAWSWGGGNNEQFF	TGTGCCTGGAGTTGGGGGGGCGGGAACAATGAGCAGTTCTTC
TRBJ1-1	-	TRBV19	-	CASTDRRGGDTEAFF	TGTGCCAGTACCGATCGCAGGGGAGGGGACACTGAAGCTTTCTTT
TRBJ1-3	-	TRBV7-9	few	CASSLRVESGNTIYF	TGTGCCAGCAGCCTGAGGGTTGAGTCTGGAAACACCATATATTTT
TRBJ1-2	TRBD1	TRBV18	-	CASSPGQGAQNYGGYTF	TGTGCCAGCTCCCCGGGACAGGGGGCGCAGAACTATGGTGGCTACACCTTC
TRBJ1-1	-	TRBV9	few	CASSVVGAGVNTEAFF	TGTGCCAGCAGCGTAGTAGGGGCAGGCGTGAACACTGAAGCTTTCTTT
TRBJ2-5	TRBD1	TRBV27	-	CASSGTGGETQYF	TGTGCCAGCAGTGGGACAGGGGGAGAGACCCAGTACTTC
TRBJ2-1	-	TRBV6-5	-	CASSYGLGGNEQFF	TGTGCCAGCAGTTATGGGTTAGGCGGCAATGAGCAGTTCTTC
TRBJ1-5	TRBD1	TRBV28	-	CASRGQPGNSNQPQHF	TGTGCCAGCAGGGGACAGCCAGGTAATAGCAATCAGCCCCAGCATTTT
TRBJ1-1	-	TRBV5-1	-	CASSLTPRPNTEAFF	TGCGCCAGCAGTTTGACTCCCAGGCCGAACACTGAAGCTTTCTTT
TRBJ2-7	-	TRBV19	-	CASSHTEAYEQYF	TGTGCCAGTAGTCATACGGAGGCCTACGAGCAGTACTTC
TRBJ1-2	TRBD1	TRBV4-1	once	CASSQILWDSANYGYTF	TGCGCCAGCAGCCAAATTTTATGGGACAGCGCTAACTATGGCTACACCTTC
TRBJ1-1	-	TRBV7-9	few	CASSLVLGDPEAFF	TGTGCCAGCAGCTTAGTGCTAGGGGATCCTGAAGCTTTCTTT
TRBJ1-6	-	TRBV28	-	CASSLPQAYNSPLHF	TGTGCCAGCAGTTTACCGCAGGCCTATAATTCACCCCTCCACTTT
TRBJ2-2	TRBD1	TRBV9	-	CASSVQGAPRELFF	TGTGCCAGCAGCGTCCAGGGGGCCCCCCGGGAGCTGTTTTTT
TRBJ2-7	-	TRBV19	-	CASSNSITYEQYF	TGTGCCAGTAGTAACAGTATAACCTACGAGCAGTACTTC
TRBJ2-1	-	TRBV19	-	CASRPRQRSSYNEQFF	TGTGCCAGTAGGCCCCGTCAGCGGAGCTCCTACAATGAGCAGTTCTTC
TRBJ2-7	-	TRBV5-1	-	CASSLMGPEQYF	TGCGCCAGCAGCTTAATGGGGCCCGAGCAGTACTTC
TRBJ1-5	-	TRBV4-1	-	CASSQETGFHQPQHF	TGCGCCAGCAGCCAAGAGACAGGATTCCATCAGCCCCAGCATTTT
TRBJ1-5	-	TRBV5-4	-	CASSFDRDTEPLF	TGTGCCAGCAGTTTCGACCGGGATACCGAACCTCTTTTT
TRBJ1-2	TRBD1	TRBV25-1	-	CASSEYTQGAIYGYTF	TGTGCCAGCAGTGAATATACACAGGGGGCAATCTATGGCTACACCTTC
TRBJ1-6	-	TRBV6-2/TRBV6-3	-	CASSYSPRIQLHF	TGTGCCAGCAGTTACTCACCCAGAATTCAGCTCCACTTT
TRBJ1-1	-	TRBV6-5	-	CASTPTPGTKAFF	TGTGCCAGCACCCCAACTCCCGGGACTAAAGCTTTCTTT
TRBJ2-1	-	TRBV7-2	-	CASSLGWRGPGNEQFF	TGTGCCAGCAGCTTAGGGTGGCGGGGGCCCGGTAATGAGCAGTTCTTC
TRBJ2-7	TRBD1	TRBV5-5	-	CASSLAGTGLYEQYF	TGTGCCAGCAGCTTGGCCGGGACAGGGCTGTACGAGCAGTACTTC
TRBJ1-5	-	TRBV12-3/TRBV12-4	-	CASKTGHQPQHF	TGTGCCAGCAAAACAGGGCATCAGCCCCAGCATTTT
TRBJ2-5	-	TRBV11-2	-	CASSEPGAQYF	TGTGCCAGCAGCGAGCCGGGGGCCCAGTACTTC
TRBJ1-5	TRBD1	TRBV5-6	-	CASSRTGLEQPQHF	TGTGCCAGCAGTCGGACAGGGCTCGAGCAGCCCCAGCATTTT
TRBJ2-7	TRBD1	TRBV19	-	CASSLPPGTGKYEQYF	TGTGCCAGTAGTCTACCCCCCGGGACAGGGAAATACGAGCAGTACTTC
TRBJ2-7	-	TRBV4-2	-	CASSQGLDLEGDEQYF	TGTGCCAGCAGCCAAGGACTGGACCTGGAAGGGGACGAGCAGTACTTC
TRBJ1-3	TRBD1	TRBV23-1	-	CASSQYYRGRGNTIYF	TGCGCCAGCAGTCAATACTACAGGGGGCGGGGAAACACCATATATTTT
TRBJ1-6	-	TRBV18	-	CASSLDSGMISPLHF	TGTGCCAGCTCGCTGGACAGCGGTATGATTTCACCCCTCCACTTT
TRBJ2-3	TRBD2	TRBV5-1	-	CASSFSGGVTDTQYF	TGCGCCAGCAGTTTTAGCGGGGGGGTCACAGATACGCAGTATTTT
TRBJ1-6	-	TRBV2	-	CASAPGTPLHF	TGTGCCAGCGCACCCGGGACACCCCTCCACTTT
TRBJ2-7	-	TRBV9	-	CASSVDGGGAYYEQYF	TGTGCCAGCAGCGTCGATGGCGGGGGCGCCTACTACGAGCAGTACTTC
TRBJ2-6	-	TRBV4-1	-	CASSQPFGANVLTF	TGCGCCAGCAGCCAACCCTTTGGGGCCAACGTCCTGACTTTC
TRBJ1-2	-	TRBV15	-	CATSRDLGGGPYGYTF	TGTGCCACCAGCAGAGATTTAGGGGGGGGCCCGTATGGCTACACCTTC
TRBJ1-2	-	TRBV5-4	-	CASSLLQGHYGYTF	TGTGCCAGCAGCTTGTTACAGGGCCACTATGGCTACACCTTC
TRBJ1-3	-	TRBV28	-	CASSKATGHQGHSGNTIYF	TGTGCCAGCAGCAAAGCAACAGGCCACCAGGGACACTCTGGAAACACCATATATTTT
TRBJ1-2	-	TRBV7-9	-	CASSLSRGGNYGYTF	TGTGCCAGCAGCTTATCGCGGGGGGGTAACTATGGCTACACCTTC
TRBJ2-7	TRBD1	TRBV18	-	CASSPEELQGLGEQYF	TGTGCCAGCTCACCAGAGGAATTACAGGGGCTGGGCGAGCAGTACTTC
TRBJ2-7	-	TRBV5-8	-	CASNTGPPYEQYF	TGTGCCAGCAACACAGGGCCACCCTACGAGCAGTACTTC
TRBJ1-1	-	TRBV19	-	CASTPRRGDTEAFF	TGTGCCAGTACTCCCCGCCGCGGGGACACTGAAGCTTTCTTT
TRBJ1-1	-	TRBV18	-	CASSPQGSNTEAFF	TGTGCCAGCTCACCTCAGGGGAGTAACACTGAAGCTTTCTTT
TRBJ2-5	TRBD2	TRBV27	-	CASSDYPSGGTHQTQYF	TGTGCCAGCAGTGATTACCCTAGCGGGGGAACCCATCAGACCCAGTACTTC
TRBJ1-4	-	TRBV30	-	CAWSVEATNEKLFF	TGTGCCTGGAGTGTGGAGGCAACTAATGAAAAACTGTTTTTT
TRBJ1-5	-	TRBV28	once	CASSLSTGGSNQPQHF	TGTGCCAGCAGTTTATCGACCGGGGGAAGCAATCAGCCCCAGCATTTT
TRBJ1-1	-	TRBV29-1	-	CSVDRAMNTEAFF	TGCAGCGTTGATAGAGCAATGAACACTGAAGCTTTCTTT
TRBJ1-2	TRBD1	TRBV7-9	-	CASSRRTGANLLDGYTF	TGTGCCAGCAGCAGAAGGACAGGGGCGAACCTCCTTGATGGCTACACCTTC